The 18 T cell receptor delta chains listed next were all sequenced from one sample in a study of gamma-delta T cells after stem cell transplantation. TCRdb reanalyzed the RT-PCR reads using CATT. This table has some 14,000 delta-chain clones, about 9.8% appearing once. The sequencing sample was made of gamma-delta T cells. These receptors all come from a human donor. It is not recorded whose cells these are; they may come from a transplant donor.

As to this clone: This DNA translates differently at residue 18 from the TCRdb protein, which is that of a much larger clone; a read error is likely, and the protein shown is the DNA's own translation. The gene calls are TRDV2 and TRDJ1, with TRDD3 identical over 12 bases. There are 22 residues in the CDR3. Germline loops: CDR1 GEAIGNYY, CDR2 EKD. As DNA, the CDR3 is TGTGCCTGTGACACGGTGGGAACTGGGGGATACACTCACTCAGAGTACACCAATAAACTCATCTTT. Translating gives CACDTVGTGGYTHSEYTNKLIF.

There are many counts of this clone. The gene calls are TRDV2 and TRDJ2; 8 nucleotides line up with TRDD3. V was clipped by 1 base and J by 0 bases; unmatched bases: 18. Germline CDR1 and CDR2: GEAIGNYY and EKD. CDR3 length: 21 amino acids. The CDR3 nucleotides are TGTGCCTGTGACACGGTGCGGAGCTGGGGGGATAGGGGAGCTTTGACAGCACAACTCTTCTTT. It is translated as CACDTVRSWGDRGALTAQLFF.

A word on this clone: TCRdb has a much larger clone's protein, which differs at residue 7 from the translation of this DNA, likely because of a read error; what is shown is the protein translated from the DNA. The chain carries TRDV2 and TRDJ2, with 10 bases matching TRDD3. Germline-derived CDR1 and CDR2 are GEAIGNYY and EKD. The CDR3 consists of 16 residues. The J segment lost 9 bases and the V segment lost 3 bases, leaving 12 bases of the junction unmatched. The CDR3 nucleotides read TGTGCCTGTGACTCGATACGGGGGGATACGGGGACACAACTCTTCTTT. This translates into CACDSIRGDTGTQLFF.

This clone was counted at least ten times. TCRdb records a much larger clone's protein for this DNA, with a difference at residue 13 that likely arises from a read error; the protein given is the translation of the DNA. The genes are TRDV2 and TRDJ3; D might be TRDD3 (6 bases). Germline V lookup: CDR1 GEAIGNYY, CDR2 EKD. The CDR3 has 19 residues. DNA of the CDR3: TGTGCCTGTGACACCGTCGAGGAATCCAGCTCCTGGGGCACCCGACAGATGTTTTTC. It yields the protein CACDTVEESSSWGTRQMFF.

This clone was detected many times. The protein in TCRdb stems from a much larger clone and differs at residue 5 from this DNA's translation, likely a read error; here the protein is translated from the DNA. This CDR3 is CACDTLVKGIYTDKLIF. The CDR3 region has the DNA TGTGCCTGTGATACCCTAGTGAAGGGGATCTACACCGATAAACTCATCTTT. The chain uses TRDV2 and TRDJ1, with D possibly being TRDD3 (6 bases). V was clipped by 4 bases and J by 0 bases, with 20 bases between them. The CDR3 consists of 17 residues. The germline V gene encodes CDR1 GEAIGNYY and CDR2 EKD.

This clone was detected a few times. A read error likely explains this, since a far larger clone differs by one base. The sample contains more than one DNA sequence encoding this CDR3. The rearrangement uses TRDV2 and TRDJ1; 9 nucleotides agree with TRDD3. CDR3 length: 19 residues. The ends lost 4 bases at V and 2 bases at J; junction bases unmatched: 19. Germline V gene data show CDR1 as GEAIGNYY and CDR2 as EKD. CDR3 sequence: CACDRLLLLGDTKTDKLIF. The CDR3 nucleotides read TGTGCCTGTGATCGCCTCCTCCTACTGGGGGACACTAAAACCGATAAACTCATCTTT.

This clone was detected only a few times. This likely traces to a read error, being one base from a far larger clone. Other DNA sequences in this sample translate to the same CDR3. The chain recombines TRDV2 with TRDJ1; 10 positions agree with TRDD3. Germline values: CDR1 GEAIGNYY, CDR2 EKD. The CDR3 is made up of 19 amino acids. The CDR3 DNA reads TGTGCCTGTGTCTCAATAGCTGGGGGATATGAACTGTACACAGATAAACTCATCTTT. Protein sequence: CACVSIAGGYELYTDKLIF.

Notes on this clone: One base separates it from a far larger clone, so it is likely a read error. This specimen includes other DNA sequences encoding the same CDR3. The chain recombines TRDV2 with TRDJ1; TRDD3 aligns across 12 bases. Trimming at V came to 1 base and at J to 0 bases, leaving 20 bases not matched to a gene. The germline V gene encodes CDR1 GEAIGNYY and CDR2 EKD. There are 22 residues in the CDR3. The CDR3 spells CACDTVGTGGYTHSEYTDKLIF. CDR3 DNA: TGTGCCTGTGACACGGTGGGAACTGGGGGATACACTCACTCGGAGTACACCGATAAACTCATCTTT.

This clone appeared a few times. With a far larger clone one base away, a read error is the likely cause. Other DNA sequences within the sample encode an identical CDR3. The chain joins TRDV2 to TRDJ1; a possible D gene is TRDD3 (6 bases). CDR1 GEAIGNYY and CDR2 EKD come from the germline V gene. The CDR3 contains 18 residues. This CDR3 reads CACDTVGGPPYGTDKLIF. The CDR3 coding sequence is TGTGCCTGTGACACCGTTGGGGGTCCCCCCTATGGGACCGATAAACTTATCTTT.

A word on this clone: This DNA's translation differs at residue 17 from TCRdb's protein, which comes from a much larger clone; a read error is likely, and the protein shown is translated from the DNA. The chain recombines TRDV2 with TRDJ3; 12 bases line up with TRDD3. This CDR3 contains 25 residues. Losses at the gene ends were 0 bases for V and 2 bases for J; bases not matched to a gene: 22. Germline CDR1 and CDR2: GEAIGNYY and EKD. The CDR3 coding sequence is TGTGCCTGTGACACCGTCGGGAGTGTACGACTGGGGGATACCCTAGGGACCTGGGACACCCGACAGATGTTTTTC. Translated, it gives CACDTVGSVRLGDTLGTWDTRQMFF.

This clone was seen ten or more times. This DNA translates differently at residue 16 from the TCRdb protein, which is that of a much larger clone; a read error is likely, and the protein shown is the DNA's own translation. V is TRDV2 and J is TRDJ1; 10 bases line up with TRDD3. Germline loops: CDR1 GEAIGNYY, CDR2 EKD. The CDR3 covers 18 residues. CDR3 protein: CACDRGGDTRSYTDKPIF. Here the CDR3 DNA reads TGTGCCTGTGACAGAGGGGGGGATACGCGATCTTACACCGATAAACCCATCTTT.

This clone was recorded a few times. TCRdb pairs this DNA with a much larger clone's protein that differs at residue 8, likely a read error; the protein shown was translated from the DNA. V gene TRDV2 combines with J gene TRDJ1; D is undetermined. The CDR3 covers 15 residues. V shed 0 bases and J shed 5 bases, with 15 bases lying between them. Germline V gives CDR1 GEAIGNYY, CDR2 EKD. The CDR3 DNA reads TGTGCCTGTGACACCGTACTAGAGAAAGGGGATAAACTCATCTTT. It codes for CACDTVLEKGDKLIF.

This clone occurred a few times. The protein in TCRdb stems from a much larger clone and differs at residue 16 from this DNA's translation, likely a read error; here the protein is translated from the DNA. The rearrangement links TRDV2 to TRDJ1; the match to TRDD3 covers 11 bases. This CDR3 contains 20 residues. Per germline, CDR1 GEAIGNYY and CDR2 EKD. CDR3 nucleotide sequence: TGTGCCTGTGACCCGGTTTTGGGGGATACGGGGTCTAAGTACACCTATAAACTCATCTTT. Translation gives CACDPVLGDTGSKYTYKLIF.

Points on this clone: The protein recorded in TCRdb matches a much larger clone and deviates from this DNA's translation at residue 9, suggesting a read error; the protein here is obtained by translating the DNA. The chain carries TRDV2 and TRDJ1; 8 bases match TRDD3. Germline-derived CDR1 and CDR2 are GEAIGNYY and EKD. V trimming: 2 bases; J trimming: 0 bases; junction bases outside the gene matches: 16. The CDR3 length is 19 residues. CDR3 region: CACDKLSMWDTRNTDKLIF. CDR3 bases: TGTGCCTGTGACAAACTGTCAATGTGGGATACGCGTAACACCGATAAACTCATCTTT.

A few counts support this clone. The TCRdb protein comes from a much larger clone and disagrees with this DNA's translation at residue 15, likely due to a read error; the protein given here is derived from the DNA. The V and J genes are TRDV1 and TRDJ1, with D perhaps TRDD2 (5 bases). The V gene's germline CDR1 is TSWWSYY and CDR2 QGS. The CDR3 covers 17 residues. The CDR3 DNA is TGTGCTCTTGGGAAACGAATCACATTTCGGGCTTCCGATAAATTCATCTTT. It yields the protein CALGKRITFRASDKFIF.

This clone appeared many times. A far larger clone lies a single base away; this is likely a read error. The same CDR3 also results from other DNA sequences found in this sample. The chain joins TRDV2 to TRDJ1; 13 bases line up with TRDD3. The germline CDR1 and CDR2 sequences are GEAIGNYY and EKD. Losses at the gene ends were 0 bases for V and 2 bases for J; bases not matched to a gene: 8. CDR3 size: 18 residues. In nucleotides, the CDR3 is TGTGCCTGTGACACCCTCAAATTACTGGGGGATACGACCGATAAACTCATCTTT. This encodes CACDTLKLLGDTTDKLIF.

This clone was found a few times. TCRdb's protein for this DNA is that of a much larger clone and differs from the translation at residue 5, likely a read error; the protein shown is the DNA translation. The V call is TRDV2, the J call TRDJ1, with 8 positions matching TRDD3. The V gene's germline CDR1 is GEAIGNYY and CDR2 EKD. The CDR3 totals 21 residues. Losses at the gene ends were 3 bases for V and 6 bases for J; bases not matched to a gene: 29. CDR3 residues: CACDAVPTGKVLGVRTYKLIF. CDR3 DNA sequence: TGTGCCTGTGACGCCGTGCCTACGGGGAAAGTACTGGGGGTCCGGACCTATAAACTCATCTTT.

This clone was picked up a small number of times. TCRdb assigns this DNA the protein of a much larger clone, which departs from its translation at residue 16; this likely reflects a read error, and the protein shown comes from translating the DNA. V gene TRDV2 combines with J gene TRDJ1, with 8 bases that match TRDD3. The CDR3 has 18 residues. Germline lookup yields CDR1 GEAIGNYY and CDR2 EKD. The CDR3 loop reads CACDILTVDGDTTDKHIF. CDR3 bases: TGTGCCTGTGACATATTAACCGTCGACGGGGATACCACCGATAAACACATCTTT.